The 14 T cell receptor beta chains below come from one sample, sequenced in a study of identical twins. TCRdb re-analysed the 5' RACE reads in MiXCR, keeping a single row per CDR3 protein. The sample shows 200,000 to 250,000 distinct CDR3 sequences, approximately 7.1% of them seen only once. These sequences were also reported in another study, on T cells expressing NK-cell markers.

Source material: CD8+ T cells sorted from blood. These receptors were obtained from a woman under 30 in good health.

The table lists this clonotype with a few counts. The CDR3 coding sequence is TGCAGCGTCCCCGGGTTCGCCCCGTCCTGGAGCGGGGGGCGGTACCAAGAGACCCAGTACTTC. Amino acid sequence: CSVPGFAPSWSGGRYQETQYF. The gene calls are TRBV29-1 and TRBJ2-5; 9 bases line up with TRBD2. The CDR3 totals 21 residues. CDR1 is SQVTM and CDR2 is ANQGSEA in the germline V gene. Trimming cost V 6 bases and J 0 bases; bases outside gene matches: 26.

This clonotype showed up many times. The genes are TRBV6-5 and TRBJ1-2; D is unresolved. This CDR3 region has 11 residues. The V end was cut by 6 bases, the J end by 4 bases, with 6 bases between. The V gene's germline CDR1 is MNHEY and CDR2 SVGAGI. DNA of the CDR3: TGTGCCAGCAGGGGAGTCTATGGCTACACCTTC. Translated: CASRGVYGYTF.

There are many counts of this clonotype. The CDR3 loop is CSARLGLGGYNEQFF. The CDR3 coding sequence is TGCAGTGCTAGATTGGGACTAGGGGGTTACAATGAGCAGTTCTTC. The chain joins TRBV20-1 to TRBJ2-1; the match to TRBD2 covers 8 bases. Trimming at V came to 2 bases and at J to 4 bases, leaving 7 bases not matched to a gene. The CDR3 spans 15 residues. CDR1 is DFQATT and CDR2 is SNEGSKA in the germline V gene (reference sequence).

This clonotype came up many times. V and J are TRBV6-5 and TRBJ2-5; D is uncertain. The CDR3 length is 16 residues. Germline V CDR1 and CDR2: MNHEY, SVGAGI. V was shortened by 2 bases and J by 0 bases, with 13 bases between the two germline ends. The DNA for the CDR3 is TGTGCCAGCAGTTACACCAGCACTCTGTACCAAGAGACCCAGTACTTC. This encodes CASSYTSTLYQETQYF.

This clonotype was seen more than once but under ten times. J is TRBJ2-1 and V is TRBV7-9; possible D gene TRBD1, 6 bases. Germline loops: CDR1 SEHNR, CDR2 FQNEAQ (reference sequence). The CDR3 contains 16 residues. V lost 1 base and J lost 2, with 12 bases in between. DNA of the CDR3: TGTGCCAGCAGCTTAGAGTGGGCAGGGGCCTACAATGAGCAGTTCTTC. Amino acids: CASSLEWAGAYNEQFF.

The chain couples TRBV6-1 to TRBJ2-1; 7 bases fit TRBD2. In germline, CDR1 is MNHNS, CDR2 SASEGT. The CDR3 runs 14 residues. Trimming took 6 bases from V and 6 from J; bases not matched to a gene: 8. The CDR3 nucleotides are TGTGCCAGCAGCCATGAGGCTAGCGGCAATGAGCAGTTCTTC. Translated, it gives CASSHEASGNEQFF.

The V call is TRBV7-9, the J call TRBJ2-5; D not certain. Germline V gene lookup returns CDR1 SEHNR and CDR2 FQNEAQ (reference sequence). V was trimmed by 5 bases and J by 3 bases, leaving 10 bases between them. The CDR3 sequence is 13 residues long. CDR3 residues: CASSLDEEETQYF. CDR3 nucleotides: TGTGCCAGCAGCCTGGATGAGGAAGAGACCCAGTACTTC.

In its sample, this clonotype was seen a few times. This chain uses TRBV29-1 with TRBJ1-1, with unresolved D. The CDR3 spans 10 residues. Trimming took off 5 bases at V and 7 bases at J, with 8 bases between the two ends. CDR1 and CDR2 from the germline V gene are SQVTM and ANQGSEA. The CDR3 reads CSVQVGEAFF. CDR3 nucleotides: TGCAGCGTTCAAGTTGGTGAAGCTTTCTTT.

There are a few counts of this clonotype. The chain carries TRBV11-2 and TRBJ1-4; 7 bases align to TRBD1. The CDR3 is 14 amino acids. Trimming removed 1 base from V and 5 bases from J; junction bases left unmatched: 1. Germline V CDR1 and CDR2: SGHAT, FQNNGV. As DNA, the CDR3 is TGTGCCAGCAGCTTAGGCAGGGGGAATGAAAAACTGTTTTTT. It translates to CASSLGRGNEKLFF.

This clonotype was recorded at least ten times. J is TRBJ2-3 and V is TRBV7-9; 9 bases line up with TRBD2. The CDR3 totals 15 residues. V lost 6 bases, J lost 1 base, and 5 bases stayed unmatched. Germline V gene lookup returns CDR1 SEHNR and CDR2 FQNEAQ (reference sequence). The CDR3 nucleotides are TGTGCCAGCAGACACTCTAGCGGGGGCACAGATACGCAGTATTTT. This translates into CASRHSSGGTDTQYF.

A few counts support this clonotype. J is TRBJ1-6 and V is TRBV12-3 or TRBV12-4; D uncertain. The CDR3 loop spans 12 amino acids. Trimming took 1 base from V and 9 from J, leaving 4 bases between them. The CDR3 protein is CASSLVGSPLHF. CDR3 bases: TGTGCCAGCAGTTTAGTTGGTTCACCCCTCCACTTT.

This clonotype was detected a few times. The chain carries TRBV4-1 and TRBJ2-1; possibly TRBD2 for D (7 bases). The CDR3 extends over 16 amino acids. V lost 4 bases and J 7 bases, leaving 20 bases between the germline ends. Per germline, CDR1 MGHRA and CDR2 YSYEKL. Here the CDR3 reads CASSRSLGGAENEQFF. CDR3 coding DNA: TGCGCCAGCAGCCGCTCCCTGGGGGGGGCAGAGAATGAGCAGTTCTTC.

The CDR3 loop is CSVDPGGTEAFF. CDR3 nucleotides: TGCAGCGTTGATCCCGGCGGCACTGAAGCTTTCTTT. The chain combines TRBV29-1 with TRBJ1-1, with D hard to call. The CDR3 loop spans 12 amino acids. In germline, CDR1 is SQVTM, CDR2 ANQGSEA. Trimming pared 3 bases from V and 4 bases from J, leaving 9 bases between.

The V call is TRBV27, the J call TRBJ2-7; possibly TRBD1 for D (6 bases). With 6 bases removed from V and 3 bases from J, the gap between germline ends came to 15 bases. Germline CDR1 and CDR2: MNHEY and SMNVEV (reference sequence). This CDR3 is built from 14 residues. DNA for the CDR3: TGTGCCAGCAGGCCGGGTGGCAGGGGCTACGAGCAGTACTTC. Its translation is CASRPGGRGYEQYF.